This is a list of T cell receptor beta chains from one sample in a study of spatial heterogeneity in lung cancer. Each CDR3 protein gets one entry after TCRdb re-called the 5' RACE reads with MiXCR. This table has some 9,800 distinct CDR3 sequences, around half appearing once. The source material was lung tumor tissue, sampled at surgery. All receptors come from a female donor with early-stage non-small cell lung cancer. The CDR3 runs from the conserved cysteine through the conserved F or W. The D gene is left open where the match is weak. A row's size may be missing; if present it is once, few, many or a size class.

v_call: TRBV12-3/TRBV12-4; j_call: TRBJ1-1; clone_size: few; d_call: NA; cdr3_aa: CASSWTDRTEAFF; cdr3_nt: TGTGCCAGCAGTTGGACAGATCGGACTGAAGCTTTCTTT
v_call: TRBV7-9; j_call: TRBJ2-1; clone_size: NA; d_call: NA; cdr3_aa: CASSLAGSEQFF; cdr3_nt: TGTGCCAGCAGCTTAGCTGGGAGTGAGCAGTTCTTC
v_call: TRBV7-6; j_call: TRBJ1-4; clone_size: NA; d_call: NA; cdr3_aa: CASSFAAGGEKLFF; cdr3_nt: TGTGCCAGCAGCTTTGCGGCTGGAGGGGAAAAACTGTTTTTT
v_call: TRBV7-2; j_call: TRBJ2-1; clone_size: once; d_call: TRBD2; cdr3_aa: CASSPRLAGGFEQFF; cdr3_nt: TGTGCCAGCAGCCCACGACTAGCGGGGGGATTTGAGCAGTTCTTC
v_call: TRBV9; j_call: TRBJ2-2; clone_size: few; d_call: NA; cdr3_aa: CASSQRGDANTGELFF; cdr3_nt: TGTGCCAGCAGCCAACGCGGGGACGCGAACACCGGGGAGCTGTTTTTT
v_call: TRBV7-2; j_call: TRBJ1-6; clone_size: NA; d_call: NA; cdr3_aa: CASSLEGGNSPLHF; cdr3_nt: TGTGCCAGCAGCTTAGAGGGAGGCAATTCACCCCTCCACTTT
v_call: TRBV12-3/TRBV12-4; j_call: TRBJ2-7; clone_size: NA; d_call: NA; cdr3_aa: CASSLRPLGRYEQYF; cdr3_nt: TGTGCCAGCAGTCTACGACCTCTCGGGCGCTACGAGCAGTACTTC
v_call: TRBV7-2; j_call: TRBJ2-7; clone_size: NA; d_call: NA; cdr3_aa: CASSSYLGDYEQYF; cdr3_nt: TGTGCCAGCAGCTCCTATCTGGGGGACTACGAGCAGTACTTC
v_call: TRBV12-3/TRBV12-4; j_call: TRBJ1-4; clone_size: NA; d_call: NA; cdr3_aa: CASSGDGEKLFF; cdr3_nt: TGTGCCAGCAGTGGCGACGGGGAAAAACTGTTTTTT
v_call: TRBV5-4; j_call: TRBJ2-5; clone_size: NA; d_call: NA; cdr3_aa: CASSLKSGAFVQETQYF; cdr3_nt: TGTGCCAGCAGCTTGAAGTCGGGTGCGTTTGTTCAAGAGACCCAGTACTTC
v_call: TRBV20-1; j_call: TRBJ2-5; clone_size: medium-sized; d_call: TRBD2; cdr3_aa: CSASSAGGQETQYF; cdr3_nt: TGCAGTGCTAGTTCTGCGGGGGGCCAAGAGACCCAGTACTTC
v_call: TRBV4-2; j_call: TRBJ2-3; clone_size: once; d_call: NA; cdr3_aa: CASSQVARTDTQYF; cdr3_nt: TGTGCCAGCAGCCAAGTAGCGCGCACAGATACGCAGTATTTT
v_call: TRBV5-6; j_call: TRBJ1-6; clone_size: few; d_call: TRBD1; cdr3_aa: CASRRTGARASPLHF; cdr3_nt: TGTGCCAGCAGACGGACAGGGGCGAGGGCTTCACCCCTCCACTTT
v_call: TRBV29-1; j_call: TRBJ2-1; clone_size: NA; d_call: NA; cdr3_aa: CSVRAGYYEQFF; cdr3_nt: TGCAGCGTCCGGGCGGGGTACTATGAGCAGTTCTTC
v_call: TRBV4-2; j_call: TRBJ2-7; clone_size: NA; d_call: NA; cdr3_aa: CASSQEETRGIYEQYF; cdr3_nt: TGTGCCAGCAGCCAAGAAGAAACGCGGGGAATCTACGAGCAGTACTTC
v_call: TRBV7-9; j_call: TRBJ2-1; clone_size: NA; d_call: TRBD2; cdr3_aa: CASSLGLAGDNERFF; cdr3_nt: TGTGCCAGCAGCTTAGGCCTAGCGGGGGACAATGAGCGGTTCTTC
v_call: TRBV20-1; j_call: TRBJ2-7; clone_size: few; d_call: TRBD2; cdr3_aa: CSAAMGSGVSYEQYF; cdr3_nt: TGCAGTGCTGCCATGGGTAGCGGGGTCTCTTACGAGCAGTACTTC
v_call: TRBV30; j_call: TRBJ2-1; clone_size: NA; d_call: NA; cdr3_aa: CAWSALDLKQFF; cdr3_nt: TGTGCCTGGAGCGCCTTGGACCTTAAGCAGTTCTTC
v_call: TRBV6-6; j_call: TRBJ1-6; clone_size: NA; d_call: NA; cdr3_aa: CASSLQVYNSPLHF; cdr3_nt: TGTGCCAGCAGTCTACAGGTCTATAATTCACCCCTCCACTTT
v_call: TRBV7-2; j_call: TRBJ1-1; clone_size: few; d_call: NA; cdr3_aa: CASSFRTGAEAFF; cdr3_nt: TGTGCCAGCAGCTTCCGGACGGGTGCTGAAGCTTTCTTT
v_call: TRBV6-5; j_call: TRBJ1-5; clone_size: NA; d_call: TRBD1; cdr3_aa: CASRQQGKSNQPQHF; cdr3_nt: TGTGCCAGCAGGCAACAGGGGAAAAGCAATCAGCCCCAGCATTTT
v_call: TRBV10-3; j_call: TRBJ2-5; clone_size: once; d_call: TRBD1; cdr3_aa: CAIRSAQGAETQYF; cdr3_nt: TGTGCCATCCGAAGCGCCCAGGGGGCCGAGACCCAGTACTTC
v_call: TRBV5-8; j_call: TRBJ2-7; clone_size: NA; d_call: NA; cdr3_aa: CASSLAGWGPPSLYEQYF; cdr3_nt: TGTGCCAGCAGCTTGGCCGGCTGGGGGCCACCTTCCTTATACGAGCAGTACTTC
v_call: TRBV6-5; j_call: TRBJ2-7; clone_size: NA; d_call: NA; cdr3_aa: CASSYSKGQGYEQYF; cdr3_nt: TGTGCCAGCAGTTACTCGAAGGGGCAAGGATACGAGCAGTACTTC
v_call: TRBV5-1; j_call: TRBJ2-1; clone_size: NA; d_call: TRBD2; cdr3_aa: CASSLLARGGYNEQFF; cdr3_nt: TGCGCCAGCAGCTTGTTGGCCCGCGGGGGATACAATGAGCAGTTCTTC
v_call: TRBV11-1; j_call: TRBJ2-5; clone_size: NA; d_call: NA; cdr3_aa: CASSWTIQETQYF; cdr3_nt: TGTGCCAGCAGCTGGACCATCCAAGAGACCCAGTACTTC
v_call: TRBV20-1; j_call: TRBJ2-3; clone_size: few; d_call: TRBD2; cdr3_aa: CSASLPSGGDTQYF; cdr3_nt: TGCAGTGCTAGCCTTCCGTCGGGAGGAGATACGCAGTATTTT
v_call: TRBV6-5; j_call: TRBJ1-2; clone_size: NA; d_call: TRBD1; cdr3_aa: CASRPTTGGERGYTF; cdr3_nt: TGTGCCAGCAGACCGACGACAGGGGGCGAACGAGGCTACACCTTC
v_call: TRBV3-1; j_call: TRBJ2-5; clone_size: few; d_call: NA; cdr3_aa: CASSQVRGPRKTQYF; cdr3_nt: TGTGCCAGCAGCCAAGTACGGGGGCCCAGGAAGACCCAGTACTTC